The 8 T cell receptor beta chains presented below share a single source sample, sequenced in a study of low-dose radiotherapy and immunotherapy resistance in tumors. As for time point: after trial treatment. The treatment was: LDRT plus nivolumab, ipilimumab, low-dose cyclophosphamide and aspirin (RACIN trial). Primers used for first-strand cDNA, a TRAV- and TRBV-specific set, covered both alpha and beta chains. The authors amplified TCRs for around 20 PCR cycles with a constant-region primer and a V-primer adapter. TCRdb redid the calling of the reads with MiXCR, one entry per CDR3 protein. There are about 84,000 distinct CDR3 sequences in the sample; over 15% occur only once, and less than 1.5% lies in the top ten. The starting material was PBMCs, obtained after low-dose radiotherapy plus immunotherapy. These TCRs come from a male donor with prostate cancer.

This clonotype was seen ten or more times. The chain employs TRBV11-3 and TRBJ2-1; 7 bases line up with TRBD2. J gave up 10 bases and V 1 base, and 4 bases lay outside the gene matches. The CDR3 has 13 residues. CDR1 is SGHNT and CDR2 is YENEEA in the germline V gene. CDR3 nucleotide sequence: TGTGCCAGCAGCTTAGCTGGGGGAGGGGAGCAGTTCTTC. This translates into CASSLAGGGEQFF.

This clonotype was seen many times. The chain is built from TRBV20-1 and TRBJ1-1; 7 bases align to TRBD1. The CDR3 is made up of 13 amino acids. Per the germline V gene, CDR1 is DFQATT and CDR2 is SNEGSKA (reference sequence). Trimming cost V 1 base and J 6 bases; bases outside gene matches: 5. The CDR3 coding sequence is TGCAGTGCTAGAGTAAAACAGGGGTCTGAAGCTTTCTTT. Its translation is CSARVKQGSEAFF.

This clonotype appeared many times. The rearrangement joins TRBV30 to TRBJ2-5; a possible D gene is TRBD2 (5 bases). The CDR3 sequence is 13 residues long. The V gene lost 0 bases and the J gene lost 5 bases, with 10 bases spanning the gap. Germline lookup yields CDR1 GTSNPN and CDR2 SVGIG (reference sequence). CDR3 region: CAWSVLGRETQYF. The CDR3 DNA follows: TGTGCCTGGAGTGTACTAGGGCGGGAGACCCAGTACTTC.

This clonotype has more than one count but fewer than ten. The chain couples TRBV4-2 to TRBJ2-5; no clear D gene. From germline, CDR1 is LGHNA and CDR2 YNFKEQ. V shed 4 bases and J shed 3 bases, with 6 bases lying between them. This CDR3 is 12 amino acids long. The CDR3, as DNA: TGTGCCAGCAGCCGGACCGAAGAGACCCAGTACTTC. This encodes CASSRTEETQYF.

This clonotype was seen ten or more times. This sequence joins TRBV12-5 and TRBJ2-1; 10 nucleotides align to TRBD2. V was clipped by 10 bases and J by 5 bases; unmatched bases: 5. The germline gives CDR1 LGHNT, CDR2 FRNRAP. The CDR3 consists of 13 residues. This CDR3 reads CATAGGPNNEQFF. CDR3 nucleotides: TGTGCTACAGCGGGAGGGCCGAACAATGAGCAGTTCTTC.

This clonotype occurred many times. CDR3 region: CATSRDQGFYGYTF. The CDR3 nucleotides are TGTGCCACCAGCAGAGATCAGGGATTCTATGGCTACACCTTC. The chain combines TRBV15 with TRBJ1-2; maybe TRBD1 (5 bases). The ends were cut back, 0 bases at V and 4 bases at J, with 9 bases in the middle. The CDR3 is 14 residues long. From germline, CDR1 is LNHNV and CDR2 YYDKDF (reference sequence).

This clonotype was detected once. The chain uses TRBV13 and TRBJ2-7; 11 positions agree with TRBD2. The CDR3 has 16 amino acids. Germline V gene sequence: CDR1 PRHDT, CDR2 FYEKMQ (reference sequence). Trimming cost V 0 bases and J 0 bases; bases outside gene matches: 1. CDR3 loop: CASSLGLAGGSYEQYF. Here the CDR3 DNA reads TGTGCCAGCAGCTTAGGCCTAGCGGGAGGCTCCTACGAGCAGTACTTC.

This clonotype has a count of ten or more. V is TRBV7-7 and J is TRBJ2-2; D is undetermined. This CDR3 is built from 12 residues. The V gene lost 3 bases and the J gene lost 7 bases, with 6 bases spanning the gap. CDR1 is SSHAT, CDR2 FNYEAQ, per germline (reference sequence). CDR3 in amino acids: CASSFKGGELFF. The CDR3 nucleotides read TGTGCCAGCAGCTTCAAGGGCGGGGAGCTGTTTTTT.